This is a list of T cell receptor beta chains from one sample in a study of control samples from healthy donors and cancer patients. Clones were sequenced by immunoSEQ multiplex PCR, and TCRdb holds only the in-frame ones, with some missing. The table lists some 200,000 clones, just under 95% of them singletons. The sample comprised blood. The source of these receptors is a man aged 45-65 years in good health. Each CDR3 is given with its conserved first and last residue. Fields, in order: clone size, D gene, J gene, V gene, CDR3 DNA, CDR3 protein. D genes are given only for firm matches. Only some rows state a clone size, as once, few, many or a class for expanded clones.

size: NA
D: NA
J: TRBJ2-2
V: TRBV7-9
DNA: TGTGCCAGCAGCCCTAGACCCGGAGGGACCGGGGAGCTGTTTTTT
CDR3: CASSPRPGGTGELFF

size: NA
D: NA
J: TRBJ1-5
V: TRBV4-1
DNA: TGCGCCAGCAGCCAAGAAACTGGGGCCCCAGGGTCACCCCAGCATTTT
CDR3: CASSQETGAPGSPQHF

size: once
D: NA
J: TRBJ2-1
V: TRBV5-1
DNA: TGCGCCAGCAGCTTGGGACAGACCGGGGATGAGCAGTTCTTC
CDR3: CASSLGQTGDEQFF

size: NA
D: TRBD1
J: TRBJ2-2
V: TRBV2
DNA: TGTGCCAGCAGTGGACAGGGGGCCGGGGAGCTGTTTTTT
CDR3: CASSGQGAGELFF

size: NA
D: NA
J: TRBJ1-3
V: TRBV7-2
DNA: TGTGCCAGCAGCCGGAGCTCTGGAAACACCATATATTTT
CDR3: CASSRSSGNTIYF

size: NA
D: NA
J: TRBJ1-2
V: TRBV5-1
DNA: TGCGCCAGCAGCTTGGCCACAGGGAAAAATGGCTACACCTTC
CDR3: CASSLATGKNGYTF

size: NA
D: TRBD1
J: TRBJ1-5
V: TRBV6-2/TRBV6-3
DNA: TGTGCCAGCAGTTACTCCGGACAGGGCAACTACTTGCCCCAGCATTTT
CDR3: CASSYSGQGNYLPQHF

size: NA
D: NA
J: TRBJ2-6
V: TRBV27
DNA: TGTGCCAGCAGTTTAAACCCCGTGACCGCTGGGGCCAACGTCCTGACTTTC
CDR3: CASSLNPVTAGANVLTF

size: NA
D: NA
J: TRBJ1-5
V: TRBV27
DNA: TGTGCCACCTCAATACGGTGGGGGGATAGCAATCAGCCCCAGCATTTT
CDR3: CATSIRWGDSNQPQHF

size: NA
D: NA
J: TRBJ1-1
V: TRBV9
DNA: TGTGCCAGCAGCCCACCCCTCGGGGTTATCACTGAAGCTTTCTTT
CDR3: CASSPPLGVITEAFF

size: NA
D: TRBD1
J: TRBJ1-2
V: TRBV18
DNA: TGTGCCAGCTCACCACCGGGACAGGGGCGGGTCTATGGCTACACCTTC
CDR3: CASSPPGQGRVYGYTF

size: NA
D: TRBD2
J: TRBJ2-1
V: TRBV19
DNA: TGTGCCAGTAAAAGAACTAGCGGTTCCTACAATGAGCAGTTCTTC
CDR3: CASKRTSGSYNEQFF

size: NA
D: NA
J: TRBJ2-3
V: TRBV25-1
DNA: TGTGCCAGCAGTGTCCAGGGCGGGACAGATACGCAGTATTTT
CDR3: CASSVQGGTDTQYF

size: NA
D: NA
J: TRBJ2-7
V: TRBV19
DNA: TGTGCCAGTAGTATAGATTCAGGGCGAACCTACGAGCAGTACTTC
CDR3: CASSIDSGRTYEQYF

size: NA
D: NA
J: TRBJ1-1
V: TRBV24-1
DNA: TGTGCCACCAGTGACAGGGGCCGAGCTTTCTTT
CDR3: CATSDRGRAFF

size: NA
D: TRBD2
J: TRBJ2-1
V: TRBV6-2/TRBV6-3
DNA: TGTGCCAGCAGTCAGGGACTAGCGGGGTACAATGAGCAGTTCTTC
CDR3: CASSQGLAGYNEQFF

size: NA
D: TRBD1
J: TRBJ1-5
V: TRBV7-9
DNA: TGTGCCAGCAGCTTCGACAGGGCTAGCAATCAGCCCCAGCATTTT
CDR3: CASSFDRASNQPQHF

size: NA
D: TRBD1
J: TRBJ1-6
V: TRBV6-5
DNA: TGTGCCAGCAGGGGACAGGGTTTGTTTAGTTCACCCCTCCACTTT
CDR3: CASRGQGLFSSPLHF

size: once
D: NA
J: TRBJ1-1
V: TRBV10-1
DNA: TGCGCCAGCAGTGAACTGGTGAACACTGAAGCTTTCTTT
CDR3: CASSELVNTEAFF

size: NA
D: NA
J: TRBJ2-7
V: TRBV4-3
DNA: TGCGCCAGCAGCCAAGAGGGGGGGCGGGAGCAGTACTTC
CDR3: CASSQEGGREQYF

size: NA
D: TRBD2
J: TRBJ2-5
V: TRBV19
DNA: TGTGCCAGTAAGACTATCGCGGGGGGCCAAGAGACCCAGTACTTC
CDR3: CASKTIAGGQETQYF

size: NA
D: NA
J: TRBJ1-2
V: TRBV5-1
DNA: TGCGCCAGCAGCTTGGAGGGGACAAAAAACTATGGCTACACCTTC
CDR3: CASSLEGTKNYGYTF

size: once
D: NA
J: TRBJ1-2
V: TRBV5-4
DNA: TGTGCCAGCAGCTCCCCGGAGGATCGGTATGGCTACACCTTC
CDR3: CASSSPEDRYGYTF

size: NA
D: TRBD1
J: TRBJ2-7
V: TRBV28
DNA: TGTGCCAGCAGTTTATCGGACAGGGACTCTTACGAGCAGTACTTC
CDR3: CASSLSDRDSYEQYF

size: NA
D: TRBD2
J: TRBJ2-5
V: TRBV20-1
DNA: TGCAGTGCTAGTGGCTTGCGGGGGTCACAAGAGACCCAGTACTTC
CDR3: CSASGLRGSQETQYF

size: NA
D: NA
J: TRBJ1-5
V: TRBV2
DNA: TGTGCCAGCAGTGGGGAAACAGGGATGAGCAATCAGCCCCAGCATTTT
CDR3: CASSGETGMSNQPQHF

size: NA
D: NA
J: TRBJ2-1
V: TRBV11-1
DNA: TGTGCCAGCAGCGTTCCAACTAAGGGGTCCTACAATGAGCAGTTCTTC
CDR3: CASSVPTKGSYNEQFF

size: NA
D: TRBD1
J: TRBJ1-6
V: TRBV10-3
DNA: TGTGCCATCAGTGAACCAACAGGGGACATCTTCGCGCCCCTCCACTTT
CDR3: CAISEPTGDIFAPLHF

size: NA
D: TRBD1
J: TRBJ1-5
V: TRBV6-1
DNA: TGTGCCAGCAGTGAGGGGCCAGGGGGGACTCAGCCCCAGCATTTT
CDR3: CASSEGPGGTQPQHF

size: NA
D: NA
J: TRBJ1-2
V: TRBV28
DNA: TGTGCCAGCTTGGGAGCAAAGTCCTATGGCTACACCTTC
CDR3: CASLGAKSYGYTF

size: NA
D: TRBD1
J: TRBJ2-3
V: TRBV7-8
DNA: TGTGCCAGCAACAGACAGGGGGCGGGAGATACGCAGTATTTT
CDR3: CASNRQGAGDTQYF

size: NA
D: TRBD1
J: TRBJ1-3
V: TRBV5-1
DNA: TGCGCCAGCAGCCCGAGGGACAGCTTGGGGAACACCATATATTTT
CDR3: CASSPRDSLGNTIYF

size: once
D: TRBD1
J: TRBJ1-1
V: TRBV19
DNA: TGTGCCAGTAGTACTCAGGGGGCGGTGAACACTGAAGCTTTCTTT
CDR3: CASSTQGAVNTEAFF

size: NA
D: NA
J: TRBJ1-4
V: TRBV28
DNA: TGTGCCAGCAGTCCCCGCACCTTGACAGAACTGTTTTTT
CDR3: CASSPRTLTELFF

size: NA
D: TRBD1
J: TRBJ1-6
V: TRBV11-2
DNA: TGTGCCAGCAGCTCGAGGGTGGGACAGGGAGGATCACCCCTCCACTTT
CDR3: CASSSRVGQGGSPLHF

size: NA
D: NA
J: TRBJ1-3
V: TRBV4-1
DNA: TGCGCCAGCAGCCAAGTCGTGGCCGCGGGCGACACCATATATTTT
CDR3: CASSQVVAAGDTIYF

size: NA
D: NA
J: TRBJ1-4
V: TRBV27
DNA: TGTGCCAGCAGTTTCGGCGGGAGTAATGAAAAACTGTTTTTT
CDR3: CASSFGGSNEKLFF

size: NA
D: NA
J: TRBJ1-5
V: TRBV5-4
DNA: TGTGCCAGCAGCTTGTCTATGGCAGGGGTTCAGCCCCAGCATTTT
CDR3: CASSLSMAGVQPQHF

size: NA
D: NA
J: TRBJ2-5
V: TRBV6-5
DNA: TGTGCCAGCAGCGTGTCGCGGCCGCAGGGTACCCAGTACTTC
CDR3: CASSVSRPQGTQYF

size: NA
D: TRBD1
J: TRBJ2-4
V: TRBV19
DNA: TGTGCCAGTAGTATAATCTGGGACAGACGACAGTACTTC
CDR3: CASSIIWDRRQYF

size: NA
D: TRBD1
J: TRBJ2-5
V: TRBV5-1
DNA: TGCGCCAGCGCTATTTCGGGACAGGGGGCAGGAGAGACCCAGTACTTC
CDR3: CASAISGQGAGETQYF

size: NA
D: NA
J: TRBJ1-1
V: TRBV2
DNA: TGTGCCAGCAGTGAATTGGGGACCAGCACTGAAGCTTTCTTT
CDR3: CASSELGTSTEAFF

size: NA
D: NA
J: TRBJ2-3
V: TRBV5-1
DNA: TGCGCCAGCAGCTTGGGGCAGAGCACAGATACGCAGTATTTT
CDR3: CASSLGQSTDTQYF

size: NA
D: TRBD2
J: TRBJ2-1
V: TRBV6-4
DNA: TGTGCCAGCAGCCCCTCTTATGGGGGGACTAGCGGGGTCTTCTTC
CDR3: CASSPSYGGTSGVFF

size: NA
D: TRBD1
J: TRBJ2-5
V: TRBV9
DNA: TGTGCCAGCAGTAGGGACAGTAATTCTGAGACCCAGTACTTC
CDR3: CASSRDSNSETQYF

size: NA
D: NA
J: TRBJ2-1
V: TRBV5-1
DNA: TGCGCCAGCAGCCCCGGGACGGTTGGTACTGAGCAGTTCTTC
CDR3: CASSPGTVGTEQFF

size: NA
D: NA
J: TRBJ1-1
V: TRBV19
DNA: TGTGCCAGTATTGGGGGAGGCACTGAAGCTTTCTTT
CDR3: CASIGGGTEAFF

size: NA
D: TRBD1
J: TRBJ1-2
V: TRBV28
DNA: TGTGCCAGCAGGACAGGGATCTATGGCTACACCTTC
CDR3: CASRTGIYGYTF

size: once
D: NA
J: TRBJ1-3
V: TRBV9
DNA: TGTGCCAGCAGCCTTAGTTTGGGGTTCTCTGGAAACACCATATATTTT
CDR3: CASSLSLGFSGNTIYF